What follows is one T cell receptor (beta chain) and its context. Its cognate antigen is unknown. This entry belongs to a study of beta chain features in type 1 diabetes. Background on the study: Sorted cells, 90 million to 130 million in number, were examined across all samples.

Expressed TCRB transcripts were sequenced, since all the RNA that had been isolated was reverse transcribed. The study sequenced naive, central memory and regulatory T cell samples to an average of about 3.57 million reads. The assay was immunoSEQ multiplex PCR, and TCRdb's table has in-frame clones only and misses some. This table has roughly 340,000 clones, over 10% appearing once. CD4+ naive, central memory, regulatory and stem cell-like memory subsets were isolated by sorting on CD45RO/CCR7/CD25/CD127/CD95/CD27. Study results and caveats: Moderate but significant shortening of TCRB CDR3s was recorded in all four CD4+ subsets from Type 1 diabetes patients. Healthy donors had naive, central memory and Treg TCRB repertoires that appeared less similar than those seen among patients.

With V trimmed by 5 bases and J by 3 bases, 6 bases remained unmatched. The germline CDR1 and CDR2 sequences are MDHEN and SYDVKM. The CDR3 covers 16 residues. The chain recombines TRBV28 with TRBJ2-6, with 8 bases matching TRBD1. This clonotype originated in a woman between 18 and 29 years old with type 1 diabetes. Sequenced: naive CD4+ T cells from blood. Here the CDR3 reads CASSPRGQGGANVLTF. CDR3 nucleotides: TGTGCCAGCAGTCCCAGGGGGCAAGGTGGGGCCAACGTCCTGACTTTC.